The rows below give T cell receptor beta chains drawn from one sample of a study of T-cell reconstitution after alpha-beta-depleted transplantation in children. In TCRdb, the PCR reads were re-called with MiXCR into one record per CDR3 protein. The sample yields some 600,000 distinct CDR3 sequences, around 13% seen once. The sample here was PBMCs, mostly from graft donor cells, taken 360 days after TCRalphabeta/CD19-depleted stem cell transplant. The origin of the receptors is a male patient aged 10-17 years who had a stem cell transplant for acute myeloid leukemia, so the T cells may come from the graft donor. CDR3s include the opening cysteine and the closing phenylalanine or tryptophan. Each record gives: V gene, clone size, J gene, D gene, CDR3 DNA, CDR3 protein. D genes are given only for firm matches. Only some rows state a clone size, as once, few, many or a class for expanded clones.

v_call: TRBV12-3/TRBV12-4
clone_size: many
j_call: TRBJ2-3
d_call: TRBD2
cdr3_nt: TGTGCCAGCAGCCGTTCGACTAGCGGTGGGTGGGATACGCAGTATTTT
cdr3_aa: CASSRSTSGGWDTQYF

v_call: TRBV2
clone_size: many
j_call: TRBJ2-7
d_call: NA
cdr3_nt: TGTGCCAGCAGCCGGGTCAGAAAGTACGAGCAGTACTTC
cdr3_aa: CASSRVRKYEQYF

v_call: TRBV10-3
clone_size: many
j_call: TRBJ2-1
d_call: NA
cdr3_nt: TGTGCCATCGGTCGAAGGGGTGAGCAGTTCTTC
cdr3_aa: CAIGRRGEQFF

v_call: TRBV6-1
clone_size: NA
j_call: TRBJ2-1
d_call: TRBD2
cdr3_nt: TGTGCCAGCATCCCCCTTAGCGGGAGAAGGGGTGAGCAGTTCTTC
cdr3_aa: CASIPLSGRRGEQFF

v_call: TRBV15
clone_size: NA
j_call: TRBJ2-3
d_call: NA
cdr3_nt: TGTGCCACCAGCTACTTAGCGCTAGCTACAGATACGCAGTATTTT
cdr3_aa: CATSYLALATDTQYF

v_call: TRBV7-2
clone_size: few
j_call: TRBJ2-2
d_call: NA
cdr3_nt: TGTGCCAGCAGCTTAATGAATAGTGGGGTCGGGGAGCTGTTTTTT
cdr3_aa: CASSLMNSGVGELFF

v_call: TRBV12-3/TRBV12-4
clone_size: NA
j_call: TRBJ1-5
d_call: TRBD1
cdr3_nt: TGTGCCAGCAGTTCGGACAGGGGCGATCAGCCCCAGCATTTT
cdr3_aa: CASSSDRGDQPQHF

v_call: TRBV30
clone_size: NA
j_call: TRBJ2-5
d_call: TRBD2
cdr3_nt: TGTGCCTGGAGTGCCTCGATGGTAGCGGGAGGGGAGACCCAGTACTTC
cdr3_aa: CAWSASMVAGGETQYF

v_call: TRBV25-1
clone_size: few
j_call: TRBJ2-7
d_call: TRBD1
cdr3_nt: TGTGCCAGCAGTGGCCGGGACAGGGGATACTACGAGCAGTACTTC
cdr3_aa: CASSGRDRGYYEQYF

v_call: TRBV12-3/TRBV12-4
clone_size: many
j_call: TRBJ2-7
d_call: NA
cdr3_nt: TGTGCCAGCAGTTTAGCCCCAGGGCAGCAGTACTTC
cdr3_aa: CASSLAPGQQYF

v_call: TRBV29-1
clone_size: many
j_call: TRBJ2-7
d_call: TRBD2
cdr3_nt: TGCAGCGTTGCCGGACTAGCGGGAGTGATCGAGCAGTACTTC
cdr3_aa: CSVAGLAGVIEQYF

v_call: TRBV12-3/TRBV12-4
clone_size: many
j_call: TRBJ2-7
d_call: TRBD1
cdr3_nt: TGTGCCAGCAGTGCAGGGGGCCTTAACGAGCAGTACTTC
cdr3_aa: CASSAGGLNEQYF

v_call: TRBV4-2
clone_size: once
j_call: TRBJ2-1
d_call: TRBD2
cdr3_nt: TGTGCCAGCAGCCAGGCAGCGGGAGAGCAGTTCTTC
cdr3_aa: CASSQAAGEQFF

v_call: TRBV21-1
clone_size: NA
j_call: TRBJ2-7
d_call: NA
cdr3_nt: TGTGCCAGCTGCCAGGGGGGGAGCGAGCAGTACTTC
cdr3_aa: CASCQGGSEQYF

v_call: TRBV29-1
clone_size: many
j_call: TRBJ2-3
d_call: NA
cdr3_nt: TGCAGCGTTGAATATAGCGGTCGCACAGATACGCAGTATTTT
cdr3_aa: CSVEYSGRTDTQYF

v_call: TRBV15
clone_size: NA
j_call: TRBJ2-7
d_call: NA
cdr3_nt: TGTGCCACCAGCCCCAAAGTTTGGAGGAGGACCCTCTACGAGCAGTACTTC
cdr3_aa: CATSPKVWRRTLYEQYF

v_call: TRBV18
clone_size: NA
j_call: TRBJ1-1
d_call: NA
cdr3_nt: TGTGCCAGCTCACCGAAGGGGTTGACGACTGAAGCTTTCTTT
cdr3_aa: CASSPKGLTTEAFF

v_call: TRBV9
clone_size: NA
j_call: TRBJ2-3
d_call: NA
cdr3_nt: TGTGCCAGCAGCGTAGAGCTCCGGGACCGCGAGGGAGATACGCAGTATTTT
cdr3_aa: CASSVELRDREGDTQYF

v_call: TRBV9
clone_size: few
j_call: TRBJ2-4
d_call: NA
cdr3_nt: TGTGCCAGCAGCGGACTCGAAAACATTCAGTACTTC
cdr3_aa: CASSGLENIQYF

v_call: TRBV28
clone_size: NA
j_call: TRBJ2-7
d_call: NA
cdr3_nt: TGTGCCAGCAGTCCGTTAGGGGGGGCCTTTGAGCAGTACTTC
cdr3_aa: CASSPLGGAFEQYF

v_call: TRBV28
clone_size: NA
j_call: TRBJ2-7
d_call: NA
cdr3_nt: TGTGCCAGCAGTTCCGCTCGACGGGACGAGCAGTACTTC
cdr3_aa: CASSSARRDEQYF

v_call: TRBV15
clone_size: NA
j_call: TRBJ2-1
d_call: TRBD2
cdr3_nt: TGTGCCACCAGCGATCGACTAGCGCCAGGTGAGCAGTTCTTC
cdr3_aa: CATSDRLAPGEQFF

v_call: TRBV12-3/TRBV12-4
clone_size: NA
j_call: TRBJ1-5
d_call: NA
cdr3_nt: TGTGCCAGCAGACCTGGACTCGATCCGGTGAGCAATCAGCCCCAGCATTTT
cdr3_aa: CASRPGLDPVSNQPQHF

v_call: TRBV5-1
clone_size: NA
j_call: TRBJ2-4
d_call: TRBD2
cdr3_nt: TGCGCCAGCAGCTTGCTTACTGGCGGGAGTGGCATTCAGTACTTC
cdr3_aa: CASSLLTGGSGIQYF

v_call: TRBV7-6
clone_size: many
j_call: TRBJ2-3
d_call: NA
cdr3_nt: TGTGCCAGCAGCTTAGTCGCGGCTCGCACAGATACGCAGTATTTT
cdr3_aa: CASSLVAARTDTQYF

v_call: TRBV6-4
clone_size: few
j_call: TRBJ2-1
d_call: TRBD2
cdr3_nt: TGTGCCAGCAGTGACTTTCCGGGAGGGAACAATGAGCAGTTCTTC
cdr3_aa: CASSDFPGGNNEQFF

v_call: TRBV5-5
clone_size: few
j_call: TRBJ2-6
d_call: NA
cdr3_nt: TGTGCCAGCAGCCGGGTAATGTCTGGGGCCAACGTCCTGACTTTC
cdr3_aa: CASSRVMSGANVLTF